This TCR beta chain came from a study of cytomegalovirus exposure and HLA in healthy donors. Profiling relied on immunoSEQ multiplex PCR, and the TCRdb table lists in-frame clones only, not all of them. The sample has more than 100,000 clones, approximately 91% seen once. This CDR3 region has 12 residues. What was sequenced was PBMCs. The clonotype was recovered from a man aged 30-40 years in good health and CMV-seronegative. This chain links TRBV21-1 with TRBJ2-7; TRBD1, the D gene given by the table, was not confirmed from the DNA. TRBV21-1 is an annotated pseudogene. The CDR3 region is CAGQGWRYEQYF. The CDR3 nucleotides are TGTGCCGGGCAGGGTTGGCGGTACGAGCAGTACTTC.